What follows are 12 T cell receptor beta chains derived from one specimen sequenced in a study of spatial heterogeneity in lung cancer. TCRdb reprocessed the 5' RACE reads via MiXCR and lists one record per CDR3 protein. The top ten clones hold roughly 4.5% of a sample with tens of thousands of distinct CDR3 sequences, around 12% of them seen once. The time point: sample taken at primary tumor resection. In each case, whole RNA from tumor, nontumor lung or frozen PBMC was sequenced unsorted. This specimen consisted of PBMCs, obtained at surgery. The origin of the receptors is a male donor with early-stage non-small cell lung cancer.

The chain recombines TRBV5-1 with TRBJ1-1; D is unresolved. The CDR3 loop spans 14 amino acids. Per the germline V gene, CDR1 is SGHRS and CDR2 is YFSETQ. The V end lost 5 bases, the J end lost 3 bases, and 14 bases lay between the germline ends. CDR3: CASRLDGSYTEAFF. CDR3 in DNA: TGCGCCAGCAGGCTCGACGGATCTTACACTGAAGCTTTCTTT. Looking up the rest from reference TRBV5-1 and TRBJ1-1 gives the full variable domain: KAGVTQTPRYLIKTRGQQVTLSCSPISGHRSVSWYQQTPGQGLQFLFEYFSETQRNKGNFPGRFSGRQFSNSRSEMNVSTLELGDSALYLCASRLDGSYTEAFFGQGTRLTVV.

The gene calls are TRBV11-2 and TRBJ1-1; 7 nucleotides agree with TRBD1. V gave up 8 bases and J gave up 5 bases; unmatched junction bases: 8. CDR3 length: 13 residues. Germline V gene data show CDR1 as SGHAT and CDR2 as FQNNGV. This CDR3 reads CASLPGGTTEAFF. The DNA for the CDR3 is TGTGCCAGCCTGCCAGGGGGTACAACTGAAGCTTTCTTT.

This chain joins TRBV2 and TRBJ2-5; D ambiguous. The V end lost 0 bases, the J end lost 3 bases, and 11 bases lay between the germline ends. Germline assignment: CDR1 SNHLY and CDR2 FYNNEI. The CDR3 consists of 15 residues. The CDR3 loop is CASSEASRGEETQYF. The CDR3 nucleotides are TGTGCCAGCAGTGAAGCCTCGCGCGGTGAAGAGACCCAGTACTTC.

The chain combines TRBV30 with TRBJ2-7; weak D call: TRBD2 (5 bases). This CDR3 comprises 14 residues. The V gene's germline CDR1 is GTSNPN and CDR2 SVGIG (reference sequence). Trimming took off 3 bases at V and 3 bases at J, with 15 bases between the two ends. CDR3 protein: CAWSFTSGSYEQYF. The CDR3, as DNA: TGTGCCTGGAGCTTTACCAGTGGGAGCTACGAGCAGTACTTC.

In its sample, this clonotype was seen a few times. The J gene is TRBJ2-1, the V gene TRBV9; 7 nucleotides align to TRBD2. The germline CDR1 and CDR2 sequences are SGDLS and YYNGEE. The junction had 2 bases not matched to a gene; V was cut back by 2 bases and J by 3 bases. The CDR3 covers 14 residues. DNA of the CDR3: TGTGCCAGCAGCGTTAGCGGGCACTACAATGAGCAGTTCTTC. Translating it yields CASSVSGHYNEQFF.

The chain combines TRBV7-9 with TRBJ1-1, with 7 bases identical to TRBD1. The CDR3 runs 13 residues. Germline V CDR1 and CDR2: SEHNR, FQNEAQ (reference sequence). The V gene end was trimmed by 5 bases and the J gene end by 7 bases; junction bases not matched to a gene: 7. CDR3 amino acids: CASSLEGAGEAFF. The DNA for the CDR3 is TGTGCCAGCAGCCTAGAGGGGGCCGGTGAAGCTTTCTTT.

The V and J genes are TRBV5-4 and TRBJ2-3; D perhaps matches TRBD2 (5 bases). CDR1 is SGHNT, CDR2 YYREEE, per germline (reference sequence). The V gene lost 4 bases and the J gene lost 0 bases, with 18 bases spanning the gap. The CDR3 has 17 residues. CDR3 DNA: TGTGCCAGCAGCCCACCAGGAGGCCGTGCTAGCACAGATACGCAGTATTTT. It specifies CASSPPGGRASTDTQYF. Complete variable domain (other parts from reference TRBV5-4 and TRBJ2-3): ETGVTQSPTHLIKTRGQQVTLRCSSQSGHNTVSWYQQALGQGPQFIFQYYREEENGRGNFPPRFSGLQFPNYSSELNVNALELDDSALYLCASSPPGGRASTDTQYFGPGTRLTVL.

The chain carries TRBV7-2 and TRBJ2-3; D tentatively reads TRBD1 or TRBD2 (5 bases each). The V gene lost 5 bases and the J gene lost 0 bases, with 12 bases spanning the gap. This CDR3 is built from 15 residues. Per germline, CDR1 SGHTA and CDR2 FQGNSA. The CDR3 region has the DNA TGTGCCAGCAGCCCCCAGAGGGGAAGCACAGATACGCAGTATTTT. This sequence encodes CASSPQRGSTDTQYF.

This clonotype was counted a few times. This rearrangement joins TRBV29-1 to TRBJ1-1; D is possibly TRBD1 (6 bases). The CDR3 length is 15 residues. Looked up from germline, CDR1 is SQVTM and CDR2 is ANQGSEA. The V end was cut by 5 bases, the J end by 0 bases, with 16 bases between. CDR3 nucleotides: TGCAGCGTTCATGGGGGGGCCGGAATGAACACTGAAGCTTTCTTT. This gives the protein CSVHGGAGMNTEAFF.

This clonotype was seen only a few times. This sequence joins TRBV5-1 and TRBJ2-2; D not certain. The CDR3 is 14 residues long. Deletions cut 1 base from V and 7 bases from J, with 11 bases between. Germline V gives CDR1 SGHRS, CDR2 YFSETQ. The CDR3 protein is CASSLSGDIGELFF. In DNA form, the CDR3 reads TGCGCCAGCAGCTTGAGTGGGGATATCGGGGAGCTGTTTTTT.

The chain links TRBV23-1 to TRBJ2-1; no clear D gene. TRBV23-1 belongs to the ORF category, with a function that is uncertain. The CDR3 consists of 15 residues. Trimming pared 4 bases from V and 0 bases from J, leaving 10 bases between. In nucleotides, the CDR3 is TGCGCCAGCAGTCCCCCCCAGCGCTCCTACAATGAGCAGTTCTTC. Protein sequence: CASSPPQRSYNEQFF.

The V call is TRBV14, the J call TRBJ2-2; possible D gene TRBD1, 5 bases. CDR3 length equals 14 residues. V was cut by 4 bases and J by 5 bases, with 11 bases left in between. CDR1 is SGHDN, CDR2 FVKESK, per germline. CDR3 in DNA: TGTGCCAGCAGCCCCTTCAGGGTAACCGGGGAGCTGTTTTTT. It translates to CASSPFRVTGELFF.